Listed below are T cell receptor beta chains from one sample, sequenced in a study of T-cell memory formation after mild COVID-19. TCRdb reanalysed the 5' RACE reads using MiXCR and keeps one entry per CDR3 protein. Among approximately 65,000 distinct CDR3 sequences listed, about a sixth were seen once. Material for sequencing was PBMCs or a T cell subset sorted from them (not recorded which). The receptors stem from an adult woman who had mild COVID-19 (a few samples of this study predate the infection). Cell type and time point are not known. Both conserved end residues are part of each CDR3. Fields, in order: J gene, V gene, clone size, D gene, CDR3 protein, CDR3 DNA. D genes are given only for firm matches. Not all rows give a size; the values are once, few, many and, for expanded clones, a class.

j_gene: TRBJ1-2
v_gene: TRBV27
abundance: NA
d_gene: NA
CDR3aa: CASTSGSLLGYTF
CDR3nt: TGTGCCAGCACGTCGGGCAGCCTTCTTGGCTACACCTTC

j_gene: TRBJ2-5
v_gene: TRBV4-2
abundance: many
d_gene: TRBD2
CDR3aa: CASSQESSGIGETQYF
CDR3nt: TGTGCCAGCAGCCAAGAGTCGAGCGGGATAGGGGAGACCCAGTACTTC

j_gene: TRBJ2-1
v_gene: TRBV29-1
abundance: few
d_gene: NA
CDR3aa: CSGEGEDEQFF
CDR3nt: TGCAGCGGGGAAGGGGAGGATGAGCAGTTCTTC

j_gene: TRBJ2-1
v_gene: TRBV24-1
abundance: NA
d_gene: TRBD2
CDR3aa: CATSDLPGGGTPYNEQFF
CDR3nt: TGTGCCACCAGTGATCTCCCCGGCGGGGGGACCCCCTACAATGAGCAGTTCTTC

j_gene: TRBJ2-7
v_gene: TRBV5-1
abundance: NA
d_gene: TRBD1
CDR3aa: CASCPWDRGPYEQYF
CDR3nt: TGCGCCAGCTGCCCGTGGGACAGGGGACCGTACGAGCAGTACTTC

j_gene: TRBJ2-7
v_gene: TRBV27
abundance: few
d_gene: NA
CDR3aa: CASSLGGPTYEQYF
CDR3nt: TGTGCCAGCAGTTTAGGGGGGCCGACCTACGAGCAGTACTTC

j_gene: TRBJ2-5
v_gene: TRBV7-9
abundance: few
d_gene: NA
CDR3aa: CASTDLGLTETQYF
CDR3nt: TGTGCCAGCACCGACCTCGGGCTCACAGAGACCCAGTACTTC

j_gene: TRBJ2-2
v_gene: TRBV6-5
abundance: NA
d_gene: NA
CDR3aa: CASSYSGGGTGELFF
CDR3nt: TGTGCCAGCAGTTACTCCGGGGGCGGCACCGGGGAGCTGTTTTTT

j_gene: TRBJ2-7
v_gene: TRBV6-5
abundance: many
d_gene: NA
CDR3aa: CASSDHSSYEQYF
CDR3nt: TGTGCCAGCAGCGATCACAGCTCCTACGAGCAGTACTTC

j_gene: TRBJ1-1
v_gene: TRBV12-3/TRBV12-4
abundance: NA
d_gene: NA
CDR3aa: CASSPPDRAFF
CDR3nt: TGTGCCAGCAGTCCCCCCGACAGAGCTTTCTTT

j_gene: TRBJ2-1
v_gene: TRBV12-3/TRBV12-4
abundance: NA
d_gene: TRBD2
CDR3aa: CASLGGRAFNEQFF
CDR3nt: TGTGCCAGCTTGGGCGGGAGGGCCTTCAATGAGCAGTTCTTC

j_gene: TRBJ2-7
v_gene: TRBV5-1
abundance: NA
d_gene: NA
CDR3aa: CASSLGGTEQYF
CDR3nt: TGCGCCAGCAGCTTGGGGGGGACCGAGCAGTACTTC

j_gene: TRBJ2-3
v_gene: TRBV7-9
abundance: NA
d_gene: NA
CDR3aa: CASSDPSAYTDTQYF
CDR3nt: TGTGCCAGCAGCGACCCTAGCGCTTACACAGATACGCAGTATTTT

j_gene: TRBJ2-1
v_gene: TRBV6-2/TRBV6-3
abundance: few
d_gene: TRBD2
CDR3aa: CARSLRASGYNEQFF
CDR3nt: TGTGCCAGAAGCCTGCGGGCTAGCGGTTACAATGAGCAGTTCTTC

j_gene: TRBJ2-7
v_gene: TRBV15
abundance: NA
d_gene: NA
CDR3aa: CATSRVPRDQTYEQYF
CDR3nt: TGTGCCACCAGCAGAGTCCCCAGGGATCAAACCTACGAGCAGTACTTC

j_gene: TRBJ2-7
v_gene: TRBV5-1
abundance: few
d_gene: NA
CDR3aa: CASSLEVEYEQYF
CDR3nt: TGCGCCAGCAGCTTGGAAGTGGAGTACGAGCAGTACTTC

j_gene: TRBJ2-1
v_gene: TRBV7-9
abundance: NA
d_gene: NA
CDR3aa: CASSSADRNNEQFF
CDR3nt: TGTGCCAGCAGCTCGGCAGACAGAAACAATGAGCAGTTCTTC

j_gene: TRBJ1-2
v_gene: TRBV13
abundance: NA
d_gene: NA
CDR3aa: CASSLERQFYGYTF
CDR3nt: TGTGCCAGCAGCCTGGAGCGACAGTTCTATGGCTACACCTTC

j_gene: TRBJ2-7
v_gene: TRBV4-3
abundance: NA
d_gene: TRBD2
CDR3aa: CASSQFGTSSYEQYF
CDR3nt: TGCGCCAGCAGCCAATTCGGGACTAGCAGCTACGAGCAGTACTTC

j_gene: TRBJ1-2
v_gene: TRBV5-1
abundance: NA
d_gene: TRBD1
CDR3aa: CASSLDGQGEEGYTF
CDR3nt: TGCGCCAGCAGCTTGGACGGACAGGGAGAAGAAGGCTACACCTTC

j_gene: TRBJ2-3
v_gene: TRBV5-1
abundance: NA
d_gene: NA
CDR3aa: CASSPSPDLHFTDTQYF
CDR3nt: TGCGCCAGCAGCCCATCACCGGACCTCCATTTCACAGATACGCAGTATTTT

j_gene: TRBJ2-7
v_gene: TRBV3-1
abundance: NA
d_gene: NA
CDR3aa: CASSLRAGEQYF
CDR3nt: TGTGCCAGCAGCCTAAGGGCTGGGGAGCAGTACTTC

j_gene: TRBJ2-1
v_gene: TRBV4-3
abundance: few
d_gene: NA
CDR3aa: CASSLSTRGSYNEQFF
CDR3nt: TGCGCCAGCAGCCTTTCAACTAGGGGCTCCTACAATGAGCAGTTCTTC